These T cell receptor beta chains were read from a single sample in a study of molecular identifiers for immune sequencing clone quantification. TCRdb ran MiXCR on the PCR reads and lists one entry per CDR3 protein. The table has about 320,000 distinct CDR3 sequences, about 23% seen once. The specimen sequenced was naive CD8+ T cells from blood, with Jurkat cell RNA spiked in. These receptors all stem from a human donor in good health. Some libraries in this study had Jurkat cell RNA spiked in. CDR3s include the opening cysteine and the closing phenylalanine or tryptophan. The D gene is left open where the match is weak. Size is stated for part of the rows, as once, few or many counts, or as a class when the clone is expanded.

abundance	d_gene	v_gene	j_gene	len	CDR3nt	CDR3aa
-	-	TRBV19	TRBJ2-3	17	TGTGCCAGTAGTATAGATCTACTAGCTCGCGTCGCAGATACGCAGTGTTTT	CASSIDLLARVADTQCF
-	-	TRBV30	TRBJ2-1	11	TGTGCCTGGGGGTCAGGGGCCGCTCAGTTCTTC	CAWGSGAAQFF
-	-	TRBV5-1	TRBJ2-5	14	TGCGCCAGCAGCTTGTTGTCAATTCAAGAGACCCAGTACTTC	CASSLLSIQETQYF
-	TRBD1	TRBV27	TRBJ2-1	14	TGTGCCAGCAACAACGGACAGGGTCGGAATGAGCAGTTCTTC	CASNNGQGRNEQFF
-	TRBD1	TRBV29-1	TRBJ2-7	15	TGCAGCCTTGATGTAGGACAGGGGACGACCTACGAGCAGTACTTC	CSLDVGQGTTYEQYF
-	-	TRBV27	TRBJ2-3	16	TGTGCCAGCAGTGTCCTCTTGGCGTCTAGCACAGATACGCAGTATTTT	CASSVLLASSTDTQYF
many	-	TRBV7-6	TRBJ2-7	15	TGTGCCAGCAGCAGCTCGGAGGACTGGACCTACGAGCAGTACTTC	CASSSSEDWTYEQYF
-	-	TRBV7-9	TRBJ2-7	12	TGTGCCAGCAGCTCCTATGACGGTGCTTGGGACTTC	CASSSYDGAWDF
-	TRBD1	TRBV18	TRBJ1-1	16	TGTGCCAGCTCACTTTCTACAGGGGGCGCGGGGACTGAAGCTTTCTTT	CASSLSTGGAGTEAFF
many	-	TRBV28	TRBJ2-7	13	TGTGCCAGCAGAGCCGAGCTAGTCTACGAGCAGTACTTC	CASRAELVYEQYF
-	TRBD2	TRBV4-1	TRBJ2-7	15	TGCGCCAGCAGCAAAGGGACTAGCGGGAGGGCCGAGCAGTACTTC	CASSKGTSGRAEQYF
many	-	TRBV6-2/TRBV6-3	TRBJ1-4	14	TGTGCCAGCAGTTACGGTTGGATTGGTGAAAAACTGTTTTTT	CASSYGWIGEKLFF
-	-	TRBV30	TRBJ2-3	13	TGTGCCTGGGAGGGTTTAGACACAGATACGCAGTATTTT	CAWEGLDTDTQYF
few	-	TRBV29-1	TRBJ1-4	14	TGCAGCGCCTCTTACTTGGAAGGGGAGGAAAAACTGTTTTTT	CSASYLEGEEKLFF
few	-	TRBV11-2	TRBJ2-7	12	TGTGCCAGCAGCTTAGCACAGGGCGAGCAGTACTTC	CASSLAQGEQYF
-	TRBD1	TRBV7-6	TRBJ2-3	14	TGTGCCAGCAGCCGGGACAGGGAAGGGGATACGCAGTATTTT	CASSRDREGDTQYF
few	-	TRBV28	TRBJ2-1	14	TGTGCCAGCAGTTTCCGGGGGCAGTACAATGAGCAGTTCTTC	CASSFRGQYNEQFF
-	-	TRBV7-3	TRBJ2-5	15	TGTGCCAGCAGCTGGGGTGGAGGGAGACAAGAGACCCAGTACTTC	CASSWGGGRQETQYF
-	TRBD2	TRBV4-3	TRBJ2-3	17	TGCGCCAGCAGCCAAGGACTTCCAGCGGCGGGAGTAGATACGCAGTATTTT	CASSQGLPAAGVDTQYF
many	TRBD2	TRBV5-4	TRBJ2-7	16	TGTGCCAGCAGCTCCACGATAGCGGGAGATGAGGACGAGCAGTACTTC	CASSSTIAGDEDEQYF
many	TRBD1	TRBV7-6	TRBJ2-3	15	TGTGCCAGCAGCTTCACAGGGGGCGCGACAGATACGCAGTATTTT	CASSFTGGATDTQYF
-	-	TRBV6-2/TRBV6-3	TRBJ1-2	14	TGTGCCAGCAGTTACTCTGGCCCCACAACTGGCTACACCTTC	CASSYSGPTTGYTF
few	-	TRBV7-9	TRBJ2-3	14	TGTGCCAGCAGCTTAGTAGTACGGGCAGATACGCAGTATTTT	CASSLVVRADTQYF
many	TRBD1	TRBV20-1	TRBJ2-3	15	TGCAGTGCTAGAGAAACAGGGGGGTCCACAGATACGCAGTATTTT	CSARETGGSTDTQYF
-	-	TRBV4-1	TRBJ1-2	14	TGCGCCAGCAGCCCCGAGGGTGGGGGCTATGGCTACACCTTC	CASSPEGGGYGYTF
many	-	TRBV5-1	TRBJ2-7	14	TGCGCCAGCAGCTTGGGTTCCGATACCTACGAGCAGTACTTC	CASSLGSDTYEQYF
many	TRBD1	TRBV6-1	TRBJ2-3	18	TGTGCCAGCACCCTCTCCCGGACAGGATCCTTAGGGACAGATACGCAGTATTTT	CASTLSRTGSLGTDTQYF
-	TRBD1	TRBV5-4	TRBJ1-1	14	TGTGCCAGCAGTCTCCGGGACAGGGAGGCTGAAGCTTTCTTT	CASSLRDREAEAFF
-	TRBD1	TRBV4-1	TRBJ2-7	15	TGCGCCAGCAGCCAAGTGACAGGGGGTAGGGACGAGCAGTACTTC	CASSQVTGGRDEQYF
few	-	TRBV7-9	TRBJ2-5	16	TGTGCCAGCCAATGGTGGGAGCGGAGCACACAAGAGACCCAGTACTTC	CASQWWERSTQETQYF
-	-	TRBV11-2	TRBJ2-7	12	TGTGCCTGCAGCTTAGGGGCCTACGAGCAGTACTTC	CACSLGAYEQYF
-	TRBD2	TRBV6-5	TRBJ2-1	12	TGTGCCGCCCGGGGAGGGTTCGATGAGCAGTTCTTC	CAARGGFDEQFF
-	TRBD1	TRBV3-1	TRBJ1-1	15	TGTGCCAGCGGCCAAGAAGGATGGCAGGGGGCTGAAGCTTTCTTT	CASGQEGWQGAEAFF
many	-	TRBV7-2	TRBJ1-5	17	TGTGCCAGCAGCCCAACGAGCAGGGGTAGAGGCAATCAGCCCCAGCATTTT	CASSPTSRGRGNQPQHF
many	TRBD1	TRBV29-1	TRBJ2-3	14	TGCAGCGTTGACCCGGGACAGGGAGTGGATACGCAGTATTTT	CSVDPGQGVDTQYF
few	TRBD1	TRBV5-8	TRBJ2-1	16	TGTGCCAGCAGCTGGACAGGCTCCAGCTCCTACAATGAGCAGTTCTTC	CASSWTGSSSYNEQFF
many	-	TRBV6-5	TRBJ1-6	15	TGTGCCAGCAGTTACTCGAACGGGTATAATTCACCCCTCCACTTT	CASSYSNGYNSPLHF
few	TRBD2	TRBV10-3	TRBJ2-7	17	TGTGCCATCAGTGACCCGAACCGCGGGACTAGCGCTTACGAGCAGTACTTC	CAISDPNRGTSAYEQYF
many	TRBD2	TRBV20-1	TRBJ2-7	12	TGCAGTGCTAGAGGAAGCGGGAGGGAGCAGTACTTC	CSARGSGREQYF
-	TRBD2	TRBV12-3/TRBV12-4	TRBJ2-5	14	TGTGCCAGCAGGGGAGCGTCGGGGGGTGCAACCCAGTACTTC	CASRGASGGATQYF
many	-	TRBV7-9	TRBJ1-1	14	TGTGCCAGCAGCTTAGATATGGGTTTCGCTGAAGCTTTCTTT	CASSLDMGFAEAFF
few	-	TRBV12-3/TRBV12-4	TRBJ1-2	16	TGTGCCAGCAGCTACGGACAGACTACCAATTTAGATGGCTACACCTTC	CASSYGQTTNLDGYTF
many	-	TRBV7-6	TRBJ1-2	15	TGTGCCAGCAGCCCTGGGGAGGTCGCTAACTATGGCTACACCTTC	CASSPGEVANYGYTF
-	-	TRBV11-3	TRBJ2-7	15	TGTGCCAGCAGCTTAGAGGCAGGGTTGGCCTACGAGCAGTACTTC	CASSLEAGLAYEQYF
-	-	TRBV4-3	TRBJ1-1	15	TGCGCCAGCAGCCAAGATTGGCACAGGAACACTGAAGCTTTCTTT	CASSQDWHRNTEAFF
many	-	TRBV7-9	TRBJ2-7	14	TGTGCCAGCAGCACACATGTCGGAGGGTTCGAGCAGTACTTC	CASSTHVGGFEQYF
-	-	TRBV4-2	TRBJ2-2	15	TGTGCCAGCAGCCAAGGACTTTTCTACACCGGGGAGCCGTTTTTT	CASSQGLFYTGEPFF
-	TRBD2	TRBV12-3/TRBV12-4	TRBJ2-2	15	TGTGCCAGCAGTTTGACTAGCGGTCCGCCCGGGGAGCTGTTTTTT	CASSLTSGPPGELFF
few	TRBD2	TRBV27	TRBJ2-7	14	TGTGCCAGCAGGCCCGGGACTAGCGTTAGCGAGCAGTACTTC	CASRPGTSVSEQYF
-	-	TRBV18	TRBJ2-5	13	TGTGCCAGCTCAATAATCAGGGAGGAGACCCAGTACTTC	CASSIIREETQYF
many	TRBD2	TRBV9	TRBJ2-3	17	TGTGCCAGCAGCGTAGGGGATAGCGGGAGGGCTACAGATACGCAGTATTTT	CASSVGDSGRATDTQYF